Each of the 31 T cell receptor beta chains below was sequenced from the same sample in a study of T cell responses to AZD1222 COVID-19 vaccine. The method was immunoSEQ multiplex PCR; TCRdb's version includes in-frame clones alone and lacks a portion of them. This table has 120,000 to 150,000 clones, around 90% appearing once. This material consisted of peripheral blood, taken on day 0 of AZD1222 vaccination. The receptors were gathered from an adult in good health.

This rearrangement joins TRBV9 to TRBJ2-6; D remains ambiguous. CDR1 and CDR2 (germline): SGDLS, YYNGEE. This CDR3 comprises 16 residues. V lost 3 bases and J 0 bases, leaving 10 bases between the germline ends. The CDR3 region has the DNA TGTGCCAGCAGCGCAAGACGAGTCTCTGGGGCCAACGTCCTGACTTTC. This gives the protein CASSARRVSGANVLTF.

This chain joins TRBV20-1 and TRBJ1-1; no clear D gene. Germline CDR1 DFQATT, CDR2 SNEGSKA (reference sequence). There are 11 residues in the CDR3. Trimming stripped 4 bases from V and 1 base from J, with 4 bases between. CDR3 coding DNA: TGCAGTGCTATCCGGAACACTGAAGCTTTCTTT. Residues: CSAIRNTEAFF.

The CDR3 region has the DNA TGTGCCAGCAGCCGGAACAGGGTCGGGGTCTACGAGCAGTACTTC. This encodes CASSRNRVGVYEQYF. The chain joins TRBV3-1 (or the pseudogene TRBV3-2) to TRBJ2-7; TRBD1 might be the D (6 bases). Germline V CDR1 and CDR2: LGHDT, YNNKEL (reference sequence). Trimming took off 4 bases at V and 3 bases at J, with 16 bases between the two ends. CDR3 length: 15 residues.

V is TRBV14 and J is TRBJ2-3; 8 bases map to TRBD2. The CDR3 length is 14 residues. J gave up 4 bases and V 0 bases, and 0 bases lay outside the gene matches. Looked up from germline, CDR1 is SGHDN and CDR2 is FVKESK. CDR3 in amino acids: CASSQDGRADTQYF. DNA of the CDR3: TGTGCCAGCAGCCAAGACGGGAGGGCAGATACGCAGTATTTT. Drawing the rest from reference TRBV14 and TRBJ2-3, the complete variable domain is EAGVTQFPSHSVIEKGQTVTLRCDPISGHDNLYWYRRVMGKEIKFLLHFVKESKQDESGMPNNRFLAERTGGTYSTLKVQPAELEDSGVYFCASSQDGRADTQYFGPGTRLTVL.

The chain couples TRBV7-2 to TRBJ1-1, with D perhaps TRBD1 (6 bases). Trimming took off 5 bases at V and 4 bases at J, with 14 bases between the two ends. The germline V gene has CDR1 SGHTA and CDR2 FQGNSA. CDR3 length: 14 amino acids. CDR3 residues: CASSITGLGTEAFF. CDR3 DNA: TGTGCCAGCAGCATTACAGGGTTGGGCACTGAAGCTTTCTTT.

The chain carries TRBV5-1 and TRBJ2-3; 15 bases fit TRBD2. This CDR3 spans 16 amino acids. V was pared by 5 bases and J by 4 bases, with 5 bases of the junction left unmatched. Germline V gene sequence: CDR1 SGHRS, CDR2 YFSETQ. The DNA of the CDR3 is TGCGCCAGCAGAGGACTAGCGGGAGGGAAAGCAGATACGCAGTATTTT. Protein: CASRGLAGGKADTQYF.

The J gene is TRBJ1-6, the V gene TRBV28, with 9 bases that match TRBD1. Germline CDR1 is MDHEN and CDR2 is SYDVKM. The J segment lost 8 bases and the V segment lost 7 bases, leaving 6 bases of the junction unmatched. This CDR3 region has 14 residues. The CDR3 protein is CASTGGQGDSPLHF. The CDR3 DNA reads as TGTGCCAGCACGGGGGGACAGGGAGATTCACCCCTCCACTTT.

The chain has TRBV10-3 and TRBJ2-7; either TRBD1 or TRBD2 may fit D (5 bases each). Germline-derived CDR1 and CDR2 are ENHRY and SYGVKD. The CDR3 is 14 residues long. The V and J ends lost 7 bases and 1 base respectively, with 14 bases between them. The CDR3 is CAIKRNRSSYEQYF. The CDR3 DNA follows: TGTGCCATCAAGCGGAACAGGTCGTCCTACGAGCAGTACTTC.

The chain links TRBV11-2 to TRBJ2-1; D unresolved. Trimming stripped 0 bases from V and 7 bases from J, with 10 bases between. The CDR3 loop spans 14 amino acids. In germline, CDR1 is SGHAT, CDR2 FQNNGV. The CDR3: CASSLDLNLNEQFF. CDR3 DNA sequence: TGTGCCAGCAGCTTAGATCTTAACCTAAATGAGCAGTTCTTC.

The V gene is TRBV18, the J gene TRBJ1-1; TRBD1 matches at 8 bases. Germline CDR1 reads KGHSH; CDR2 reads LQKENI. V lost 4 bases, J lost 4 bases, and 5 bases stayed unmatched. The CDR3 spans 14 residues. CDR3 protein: CASSLGQGVTEAFF. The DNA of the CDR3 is TGTGCCAGCTCACTCGGACAGGGCGTCACTGAAGCTTTCTTT.

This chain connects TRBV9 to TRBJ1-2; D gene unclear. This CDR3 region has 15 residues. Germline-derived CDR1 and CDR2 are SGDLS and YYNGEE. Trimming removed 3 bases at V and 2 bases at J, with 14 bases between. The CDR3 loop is CASSGGGVKNYGYTF. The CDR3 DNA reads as TGTGCCAGCAGCGGGGGTGGGGTGAAGAACTATGGCTACACCTTC. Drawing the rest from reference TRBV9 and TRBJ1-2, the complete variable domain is DSGVTQTPKHLITATGQRVTLRCSPRSGDLSVYWYQQSLDQGLQFLIQYYNGEERAKGNILERFSAQQFPDLHSELNLSSLELGDSALYFCASSGGGVKNYGYTFGSGTRLTVV.

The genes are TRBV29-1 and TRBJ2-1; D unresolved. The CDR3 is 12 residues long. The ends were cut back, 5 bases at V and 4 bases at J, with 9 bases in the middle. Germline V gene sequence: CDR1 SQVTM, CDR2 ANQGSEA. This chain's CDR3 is CSVPDTYNEQFF. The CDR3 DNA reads TGCAGCGTTCCTGACACGTACAATGAGCAGTTCTTC.

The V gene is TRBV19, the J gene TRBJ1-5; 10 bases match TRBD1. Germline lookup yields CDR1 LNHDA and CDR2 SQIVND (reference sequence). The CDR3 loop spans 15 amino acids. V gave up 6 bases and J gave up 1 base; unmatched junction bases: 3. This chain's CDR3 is CASSLDRGSNQPQHF. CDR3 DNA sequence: TGTGCCAGTAGCTTGGACAGGGGGAGCAATCAGCCCCAGCATTTT.

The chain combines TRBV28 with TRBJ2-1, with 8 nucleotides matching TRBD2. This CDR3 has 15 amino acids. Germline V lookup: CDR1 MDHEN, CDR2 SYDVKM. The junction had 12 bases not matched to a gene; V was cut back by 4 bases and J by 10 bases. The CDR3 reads CASSSPGAGEGEQFF. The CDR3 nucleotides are TGTGCCAGCAGTTCCCCAGGAGCGGGAGAGGGGGAGCAGTTCTTC.

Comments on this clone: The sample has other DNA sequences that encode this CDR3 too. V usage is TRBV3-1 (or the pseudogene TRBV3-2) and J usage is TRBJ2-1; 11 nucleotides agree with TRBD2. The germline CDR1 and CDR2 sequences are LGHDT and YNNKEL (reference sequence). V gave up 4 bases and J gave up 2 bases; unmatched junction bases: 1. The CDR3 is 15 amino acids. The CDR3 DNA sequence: TGTGCCAGCAGCCGACTAGCGGGACCCTACAATGAGCAGTTCTTC. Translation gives CASSRLAGPYNEQFF.

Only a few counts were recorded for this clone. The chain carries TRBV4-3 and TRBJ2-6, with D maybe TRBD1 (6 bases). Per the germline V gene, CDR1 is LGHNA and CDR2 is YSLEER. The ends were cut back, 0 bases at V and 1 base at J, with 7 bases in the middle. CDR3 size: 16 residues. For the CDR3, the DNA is TGCGCCAGCAGCCAAGATACAGGGTCTGGGGCCAACGTCCTGACTTTC. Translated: CASSQDTGSGANVLTF.

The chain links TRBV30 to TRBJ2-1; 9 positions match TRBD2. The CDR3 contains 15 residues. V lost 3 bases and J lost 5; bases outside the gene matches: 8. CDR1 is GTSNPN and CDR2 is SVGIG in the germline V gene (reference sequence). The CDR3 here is CAWSSGLAGHNEQFF. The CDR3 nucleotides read TGTGCCTGGAGCTCCGGGCTAGCGGGACACAATGAGCAGTTCTTC.

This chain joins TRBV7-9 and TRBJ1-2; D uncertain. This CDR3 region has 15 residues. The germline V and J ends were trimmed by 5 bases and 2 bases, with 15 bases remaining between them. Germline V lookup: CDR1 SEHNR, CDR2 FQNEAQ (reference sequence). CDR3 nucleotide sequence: TGTGCCAGCAGCCCCGCCAGTAGACAAAACTATGGCTACACCTTC. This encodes CASSPASRQNYGYTF.

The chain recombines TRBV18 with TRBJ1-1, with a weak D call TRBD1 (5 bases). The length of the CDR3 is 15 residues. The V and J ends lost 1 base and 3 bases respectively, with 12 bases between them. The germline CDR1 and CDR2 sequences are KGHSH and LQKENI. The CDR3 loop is CASSPQSRGDTEAFF. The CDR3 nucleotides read TGTGCCAGCTCACCACAGTCCCGGGGGGACACTGAAGCTTTCTTT.

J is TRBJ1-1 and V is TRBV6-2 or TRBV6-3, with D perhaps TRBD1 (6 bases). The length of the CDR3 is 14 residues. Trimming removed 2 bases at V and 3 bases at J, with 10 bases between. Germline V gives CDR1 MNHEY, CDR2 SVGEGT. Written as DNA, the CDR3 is TGTGCCAGCAGTTACCCTCAGGGGCACACTGAAGCTTTCTTT. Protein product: CASSYPQGHTEAFF.

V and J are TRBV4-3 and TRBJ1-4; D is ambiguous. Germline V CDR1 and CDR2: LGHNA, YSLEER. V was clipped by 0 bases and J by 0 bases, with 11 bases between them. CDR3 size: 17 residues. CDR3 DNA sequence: TGCGCCAGCAGCCAAGATCAGAGGAGAGCAACTAATGAAAAACTGTTTTTT. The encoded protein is CASSQDQRRATNEKLFF.

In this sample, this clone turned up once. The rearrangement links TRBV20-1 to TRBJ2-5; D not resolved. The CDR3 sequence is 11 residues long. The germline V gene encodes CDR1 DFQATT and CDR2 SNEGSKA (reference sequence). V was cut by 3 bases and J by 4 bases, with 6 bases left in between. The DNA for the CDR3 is TGCAGTGCTAGCCCTCGAGAGACCCAGTACTTC. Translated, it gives CSASPRETQYF.

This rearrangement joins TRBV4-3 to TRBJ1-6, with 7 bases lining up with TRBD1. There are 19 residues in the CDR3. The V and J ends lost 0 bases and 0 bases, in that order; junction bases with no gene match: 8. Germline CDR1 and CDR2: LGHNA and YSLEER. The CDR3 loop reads CASSQERTGRSSYNSPLHF. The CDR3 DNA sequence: TGCGCCAGCAGCCAAGAGAGGACAGGAAGGAGCTCCTATAATTCACCCCTCCACTTT.

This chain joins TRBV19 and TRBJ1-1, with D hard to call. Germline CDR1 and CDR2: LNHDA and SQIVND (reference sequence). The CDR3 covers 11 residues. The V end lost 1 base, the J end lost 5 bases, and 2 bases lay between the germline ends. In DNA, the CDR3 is TGTGCCAGTAGTATAGGGACTGAAGCTTTCTTT. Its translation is CASSIGTEAFF.

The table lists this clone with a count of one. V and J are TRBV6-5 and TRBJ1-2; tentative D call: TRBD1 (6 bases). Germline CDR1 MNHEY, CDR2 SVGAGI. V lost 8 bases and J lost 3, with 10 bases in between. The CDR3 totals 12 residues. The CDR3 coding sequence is TGTGCCAGCCGTAGGGGGGACTATGGCTACACCTTC. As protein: CASRRGDYGYTF.

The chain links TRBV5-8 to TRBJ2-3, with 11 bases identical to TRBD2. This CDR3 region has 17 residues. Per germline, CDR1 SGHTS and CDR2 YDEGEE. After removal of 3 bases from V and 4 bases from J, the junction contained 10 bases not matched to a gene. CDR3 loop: CASSSGLAAASADTQYF. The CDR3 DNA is TGTGCCAGCAGCTCGGGACTAGCGGCAGCCAGTGCAGATACGCAGTATTTT.

CDR3 in DNA: TGTGCCAGCAGTCCCCAAGGCGTCTACTATGGCTACACCTTC. This encodes CASSPQGVYYGYTF. The chain uses TRBV28 and TRBJ1-2; D remains ambiguous. Germline-derived CDR1 and CDR2 are MDHEN and SYDVKM. The CDR3 sequence is 14 residues long. V dropped 5 bases and J dropped 3 bases, with 13 bases sitting between them.

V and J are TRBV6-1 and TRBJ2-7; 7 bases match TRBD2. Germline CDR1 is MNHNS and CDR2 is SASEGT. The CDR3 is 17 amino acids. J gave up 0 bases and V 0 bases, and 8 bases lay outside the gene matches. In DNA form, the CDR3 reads TGTGCCAGCAGTGAAGCCTTGTGGCGGGAGAGCTCCTACGAGCAGTACTTC. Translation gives CASSEALWRESSYEQYF.

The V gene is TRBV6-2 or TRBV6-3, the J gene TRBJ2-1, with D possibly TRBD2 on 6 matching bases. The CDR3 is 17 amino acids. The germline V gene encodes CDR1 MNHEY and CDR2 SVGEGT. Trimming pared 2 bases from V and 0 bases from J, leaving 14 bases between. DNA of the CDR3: TGTGCCAGCAGTTACCCGGGACTTTTTAGCTCCTACAATGAGCAGTTCTTC. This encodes CASSYPGLFSSYNEQFF.

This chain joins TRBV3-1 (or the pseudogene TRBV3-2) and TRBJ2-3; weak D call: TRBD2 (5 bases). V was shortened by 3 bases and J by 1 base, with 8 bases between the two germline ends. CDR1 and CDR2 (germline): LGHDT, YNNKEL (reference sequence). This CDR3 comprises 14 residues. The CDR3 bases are TGTGCCAGCAGCCATACCGGGGGCACAGATACGCAGTATTTT. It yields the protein CASSHTGGTDTQYF.

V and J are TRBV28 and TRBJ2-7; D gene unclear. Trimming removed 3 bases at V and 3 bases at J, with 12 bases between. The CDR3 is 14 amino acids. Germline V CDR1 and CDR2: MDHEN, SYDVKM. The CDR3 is CASSFSRPFYEQYF. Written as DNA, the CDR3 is TGTGCCAGCAGTTTCTCCCGGCCTTTCTACGAGCAGTACTTC.